This is a list of T cell receptor beta chains from one sample in a study of T cells in localized non-small cell lung cancer. Only in-frame clones appear in the TCRdb table, and some are missing; sequencing was by immunoSEQ multiplex PCR. This sample carries about 52,000 clones, around 86% of them seen once, and the ten largest clones take about 16%. Sequencing used PBMCs, obtained before any cancer treatment. The origin of the receptors is a female donor with stage II lung adenocarcinoma. The CDR3 runs from the conserved cysteine through the conserved F or W. D genes are given only for firm matches. Not every row has a clone size; where given, it reads once, few, many or a size class.

V,D,J,size,DNA,CDR3
TRBV2,-,TRBJ1-1,-,TGTGCCAGCAGGACAGGAGGGAGGCCTGAAGCTTTCTTT,CASRTGGRPEAFF
TRBV5-1,-,TRBJ1-1,-,TGCGCCAGCAGCTTGGTGGGGAATGAAGCTTTCTTT,CASSLVGNEAFF
TRBV15,-,TRBJ1-5,-,TGTGCCACCAGCAGATCGACAGCGACCAATCAGCCCCAGCATTTT,CATSRSTATNQPQHF
TRBV7-2,-,TRBJ2-7,-,TGTGCCAGCAGCCCCGGGCTAGTTCCCTACGAGCAGTACTTC,CASSPGLVPYEQYF
TRBV19,-,TRBJ2-1,-,TGTGCCAGTAGTATATGGAGTAGCGGAGTATACAATGAGCAGTTCTTC,CASSIWSSGVYNEQFF
TRBV13,TRBD1,TRBJ1-1,-,TGTGCCAGCAGCCCCGACAGGGGCACTGAAGCTTTCTTT,CASSPDRGTEAFF
TRBV7-6,TRBD1,TRBJ2-7,-,TGTGCCAGCAGCTCACCTGGACAGGGTTCCGAGCAGTACTTC,CASSSPGQGSEQYF
TRBV11-2,-,TRBJ2-1,-,TGTGCCAGCAGCTTAGATCGGTTAGGTCCCGAGCAGTTCTTC,CASSLDRLGPEQFF
TRBV12-5,TRBD1,TRBJ1-1,-,TGTGCTAGTGGTTTGGGGACAGGGAACACTGAAGCTTTCTTT,CASGLGTGNTEAFF
TRBV27,-,TRBJ2-3,-,TGTGCCAGCAGTTTAAGCGCGGCCGCCCGAACAGATACGCAGTATTTT,CASSLSAAARTDTQYF
TRBV19,TRBD1,TRBJ2-7,-,TGTGCCAGTGGACAGGGCTCCTACGAGCAGTACTTC,CASGQGSYEQYF
TRBV25-1,TRBD1,TRBJ2-7,once,TGTGCCAGCAGTGACCTAGGGACAGGGGGAGGCGAGCAGTACTTC,CASSDLGTGGGEQYF
TRBV7-6,-,TRBJ2-1,-,TGTGCCAGCAGGTCCACGAATGAGCAGTTCTTC,CASRSTNEQFF
TRBV5-1,-,TRBJ1-4,once,TGCGCCAGCAGCTTCGGTGCGGGACGGAGCGAAAAACTGTTTTTT,CASSFGAGRSEKLFF
TRBV7-3,-,TRBJ1-2,-,TGTGCCAGCAGCCAGCAGCCGGGGCTAAGCTATGGCTACACCTTC,CASSQQPGLSYGYTF
TRBV2,TRBD2,TRBJ2-7,once,TGTGCCAGCAGTGTGGCTAGCGGGGGGCGGGACGAGCAGTACTTC,CASSVASGGRDEQYF
TRBV7-9,-,TRBJ2-7,-,TGTGCCAGCAGCGCAGCATCTTTGACAGCCCTTGCCTACGAGCAGTACTTC,CASSAASLTALAYEQYF
TRBV7-6,TRBD2,TRBJ2-2,-,TGTGCCAGCAGCCTGAGACTAGCGGCGAACACCGGGGAGCTGTTTTTT,CASSLRLAANTGELFF
TRBV5-1,TRBD2,TRBJ2-1,-,TGCGCCAGCAGCTTGGCCGGAGCGGGGCCGTACAATGAGCAGTTCTTC,CASSLAGAGPYNEQFF
TRBV19,-,TRBJ2-2,-,TGTGCCAGTATGGTCGGCGATTCGGACGCCGGGGAGCTGTTTTTT,CASMVGDSDAGELFF
TRBV5-6,-,TRBJ1-2,once,TGTGCCAGCAGCTTGGGAAGGGGCGGGTATGGCTACACCTTC,CASSLGRGGYGYTF
TRBV5-5,TRBD1,TRBJ1-4,-,TGTGCCAGCAGCTCCTTGACAGGGTCGGGGGAAAAACTGTTTTTT,CASSSLTGSGEKLFF
TRBV28,TRBD1,TRBJ2-3,-,TGTGCCAGCAGTAGACGGGACAGGCCCACAGATACGCAGTATTTT,CASSRRDRPTDTQYF